Here is one T cell receptor (beta chain) with its context. The data originate from a study of blood T cells in healthy people across ages. CDR3 length: 13 amino acids. Per germline, CDR1 MNHEY and CDR2 SVGEGT. Trimming took off 2 bases at V and 5 bases at J, with 9 bases between the two ends. A second about 6 to 11 cycle PCR used barcoded and J-beta primers. Every cDNA molecule bore a tag from a template-switch adaptor containing 12 random nucleotides. One entry per CDR3 protein results from TCRdb running MiXCR on the 5' RACE reads. This table holds roughly 650,000 distinct CDR3 sequences, around 32% found once.

The specimen was blood. The source is a woman aged 80 or older in good health. The chain employs TRBV6-2 or TRBV6-3 and TRBJ1-2; no definite D call. The CDR3 region has the DNA TGTGCCAGCAGTTACCACAGCTGGTATGGCTACACCTTC. This gives the protein CASSYHSWYGYTF.